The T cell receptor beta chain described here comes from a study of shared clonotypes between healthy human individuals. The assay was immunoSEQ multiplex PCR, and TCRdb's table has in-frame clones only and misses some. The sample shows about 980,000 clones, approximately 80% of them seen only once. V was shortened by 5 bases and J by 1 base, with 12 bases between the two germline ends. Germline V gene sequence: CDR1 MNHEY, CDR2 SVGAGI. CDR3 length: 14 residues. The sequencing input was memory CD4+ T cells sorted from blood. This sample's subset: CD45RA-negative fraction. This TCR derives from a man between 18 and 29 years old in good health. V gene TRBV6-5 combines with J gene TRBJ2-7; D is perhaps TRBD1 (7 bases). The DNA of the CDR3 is TGTGCCAGCAGTAAGACAGGGAGGTCCTACGAGCAGTACTTC. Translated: CASSKTGRSYEQYF.